The clone carrying this T cell receptor beta chain counts as medium-sized (0.01 to 0.1%). Its antigen is currently unknown. CDR1 is SNHLY and CDR2 is FYNNEI in the germline V gene. Trimming shortened V by 2 bases and J by 2 bases, and 13 bases separated the two germline ends. This CDR3 is built from 16 residues. CD4+ T cells that had been cultured provided DNA sequenced with the Oncomine TCR Beta short-read assay. TCRdb independently ran MiXCR on the PCR reads; one entry per CDR3 protein. In the table there are 11,000 to 15,000 distinct CDR3 sequences, approximately 45% of which are singletons. These data come from a study of vaccination and CD4 T cells after COVID-19. Study-level information: In the convalescent cohort, there were six males and four females, two of them Hispanic. Overall study results and limits: There were relatively few convalescent patients studied, and there were no early post-infection timepoints.

Treatment described: roughly ten-day PBMC culture with coronavirus spike peptide pools or control peptides (ViraFEST assay). Positivity by PCR occurred from March to December 2020, a period that predated US Alpha, Beta and Delta variants. The chain is built from TRBV2 and TRBJ1-5; tentative D call: TRBD1 (5 bases). Sequenced input: cultured CD4+ T cells from blood. The sequence was obtained from a human donor with COVID-19. Written as DNA, the CDR3 is TGTGCCAGCAGTGAATCGGGCAGGGCTGGCAATCAGCCCCAGCATTTT. It translates to CASSESGRAGNQPQHF.